One TCR beta chain is described in this entry. Primers: 60 Vbeta forward and 13 Jbeta reverse. TCRdb's table, derived via immunoSEQ multiplex PCR, lists solely in-frame clones and lacks some. The table includes more than 90,000 clones, more than 55% detected once. The sample comes from a study of cytomegalovirus exposure and HLA in healthy donors. CDR1 MNHNY and CDR2 SVGAGI come from the germline V gene (reference sequence). CDR3 length equals 14 residues. Trimming removed 6 bases at V and 1 base at J, with 10 bases between. The sequenced material came from PBMCs. This sequence was found in a boy between 5 and 17 years old in good health and CMV-seropositive. The chain recombines TRBV6-6 with TRBJ1-5; a weak D match, TRBD1 (6 bases). The CDR3 region is CASRRGQSNQPQHF. In DNA, the CDR3 is TGTGCCAGCAGGCGTGGACAGAGCAATCAGCCCCAGCATTTT.